These 2 T cell receptor beta chains came from one sample sequenced in a study of shared clonotypes between healthy human individuals. This table comes from immunoSEQ multiplex PCR, and its TCRdb copy is limited to in-frame clones, with some not included. This table has hundreds of thousands of clones, 96% appearing once. The sample was naive CD4+ T cells sorted from blood. Subset of the sample: CD45RA+ positively selected. The receptors shown here come from a woman younger than 45 in good health.

CDR3 residues: CASSKLGQGLNQPQHF. In DNA form, the CDR3 reads TGTGCCAGCAGCAAACTAGGCCAGGGGCTCAATCAGCCCCAGCATTTT. The J gene is TRBJ1-5, the V gene TRBV28, with a weak D call TRBD1 (6 bases). This CDR3 is 16 amino acids long. Germline CDR1 reads MDHEN; CDR2 reads SYDVKM. The ends were cut back, 6 bases at V and 3 bases at J, with 18 bases in the middle.

The chain recombines TRBV4-2 with TRBJ2-1; possibly TRBD2 for D (6 bases). The CDR3 has 18 amino acids. V was clipped by 3 bases and J by 5 bases, with 23 bases between them. Germline V gene sequence: CDR1 LGHNA, CDR2 YNFKEQ. The CDR3 spells CASSQTLPALAVHNEQFF. The CDR3 nucleotides are TGTGCCAGCAGCCAGACATTACCTGCACTAGCCGTGCACAATGAGCAGTTCTTC.